This T cell receptor beta chain emerged from a study of T cell repertoires in cytomegalovirus infection. From the reads, TCRdb called clonotypes with MiXCR, one entry per CDR3 protein. The sample yields some 680,000 distinct CDR3 sequences, 35% to 45% seen once. V lost 7 bases to trimming and J lost 9 bases, with 16 bases between them. The CDR3 is 13 residues long. This chain connects TRBV12-3 or TRBV12-4 to TRBJ2-1, with D tentatively TRBD2 (6 bases). The sequenced sample consisted of PBMCs. The TCR originated in a human donor in good health (CMV status not recorded). Some clones in this sample may be carry-over from other donors' samples. The CDR3 coding sequence is TGTGCCAGCAAGACGACCCTGGGGGGTGAGCAGTTCTTC. This sequence encodes CASKTTLGGEQFF.